Each of the 9 T cell receptor beta chains below was sequenced from the same sample in a study of blood T cell repertoires in COVID-19. The repertoire was sequenced with immunoSEQ multiplex PCR; TCRdb's copy has only in-frame clones and lacks some. The sample includes roughly 200,000 clones, about 85% seen only once; the top ten take over 5%. Sequenced sample: peripheral blood. These TCRs come from a woman between 40 and 55 years old with COVID-19, enrolled during active disease.

The chain joins TRBV3-1 (or the pseudogene TRBV3-2) to TRBJ2-1; D unresolved. Germline loops: CDR1 LGHDT, CDR2 YNNKEL (reference sequence). Trimming shortened V by 0 bases and J by 9 bases, and 9 bases separated the two germline ends. The CDR3 sequence is 13 residues long. The CDR3 sequence: CASSQDALGEQFF. The CDR3 bases are TGTGCCAGCAGCCAAGATGCGCTAGGTGAGCAGTTCTTC.

The gene calls are TRBV11-2 and TRBJ1-2; 7 bases are a match to TRBD1. The CDR3 is made up of 13 amino acids. From germline, CDR1 is SGHAT and CDR2 FQNNGV. Trimming cost V 5 bases and J 4 bases; bases outside gene matches: 4. The CDR3 region has the DNA TGTGCCAGCAGCCCGGGGACAGCCTATGGCTACACCTTC. This translates into CASSPGTAYGYTF. The full variable domain, with the rest looked up from reference TRBV11-2 and TRBJ1-2, is EAGVAQSPRYKIIEKRQSVAFWCNPISGHATLYWYQQILGQGPKLLIQFQNNGVVDDSQLPKDRFSAERLKGVDSTLKIQPAKLEDSAVYLCASSPGTAYGYTFGSGTRLTVV.

The chain combines TRBV5-8 with TRBJ1-3, with 9 bases that match TRBD1. Trimming took 4 bases from V and 0 from J; bases not matched to a gene: 14. Germline CDR1 and CDR2: SGHTS and YDEGEE. The CDR3 extends over 19 amino acids. CDR3 in amino acids: CASSGAGQGHVLSGNTIYF. CDR3 DNA: TGTGCCAGCAGCGGCGCGGGACAGGGCCACGTCCTCTCTGGAAACACCATATATTTT.

J is TRBJ2-7 and V is TRBV18; D may be TRBD1 (6 bases). V lost 8 bases and J lost 2, with 16 bases in between. Germline-derived CDR1 and CDR2 are KGHSH and LQKENI. The CDR3 consists of 14 residues. The DNA of the CDR3 is TGTGCCAGCACCGAGTGGCAGGGGCCCTACGAGCAGTACTTC. This translates into CASTEWQGPYEQYF.

The V and J genes are TRBV6-2 or TRBV6-3 and TRBJ2-7, with TRBD1 matching 11 bases. CDR3 length: 17 amino acids. CDR1 and CDR2 (germline): MNHEY, SVGEGT. The V gene end was trimmed by 6 bases and the J gene end by 1 base; junction bases not matched to a gene: 11. The CDR3 sequence: CASSSLPGQGVSYEQYF. For the CDR3, the DNA is TGTGCCAGCAGCTCCCTACCGGGACAGGGGGTTTCCTACGAGCAGTACTTC.

In its sample, this clone was seen once. V and J are TRBV4-2 and TRBJ1-1, with D maybe TRBD1 (5 bases). V was shortened by 0 bases and J by 10 bases, with 9 bases between the two germline ends. The CDR3 has 12 residues. Germline CDR1 reads LGHNA; CDR2 reads YNFKEQ. This chain's CDR3 is CASSQDRGRAFF. The CDR3, as DNA: TGTGCCAGCAGCCAAGATCGGGGGAGAGCTTTCTTT.

In DNA, the CDR3 is TGTGCCAGCAGCTCCCGGACAGGGATGAACTATGGCTACACCTTC. Protein sequence: CASSSRTGMNYGYTF. The genes are TRBV2 and TRBJ1-2; 8 bases align to TRBD1. The CDR3 spans 15 residues. V lost 6 bases, J lost 2 bases, and 8 bases stayed unmatched. The germline CDR1 and CDR2 sequences are SNHLY and FYNNEI.

The rearrangement uses TRBV18 and TRBJ1-1; the D is unclear. Germline V CDR1 and CDR2: KGHSH, LQKENI. The CDR3 length is 17 residues. V was shortened by 1 base and J by 1 base, with 16 bases between the two germline ends. CDR3 DNA sequence: TGTGCCAGCTCACCACTTATTGAAGTGGGCCCGAACACTGAAGCTTTCTTT. It translates to CASSPLIEVGPNTEAFF.

This chain links TRBV6-2 or TRBV6-3 with TRBJ2-1; a possible D gene is TRBD1 (5 bases). CDR1 is MNHEY, CDR2 SVGEGT, per germline. V dropped 2 bases and J dropped 2 bases, with 10 bases sitting between them. This CDR3 region has 15 residues. CDR3 amino acids: CASSYPGPTYNEQFF. The CDR3, as DNA: TGTGCCAGCAGTTACCCAGGGCCGACCTACAATGAGCAGTTCTTC.